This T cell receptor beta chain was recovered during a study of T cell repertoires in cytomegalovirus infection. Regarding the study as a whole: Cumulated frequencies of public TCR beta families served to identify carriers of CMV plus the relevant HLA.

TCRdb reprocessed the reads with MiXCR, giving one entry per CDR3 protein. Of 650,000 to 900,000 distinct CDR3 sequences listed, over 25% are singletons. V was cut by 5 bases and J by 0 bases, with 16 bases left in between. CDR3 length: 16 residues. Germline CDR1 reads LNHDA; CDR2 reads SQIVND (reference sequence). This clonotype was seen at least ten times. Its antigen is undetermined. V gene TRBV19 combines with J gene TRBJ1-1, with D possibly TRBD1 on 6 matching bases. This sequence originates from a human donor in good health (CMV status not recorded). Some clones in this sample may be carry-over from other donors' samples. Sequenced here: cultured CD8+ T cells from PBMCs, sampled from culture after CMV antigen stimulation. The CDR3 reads CASSPVVGQLNTEAFF. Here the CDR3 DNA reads TGTGCCAGTAGTCCCGTGGTCGGACAGCTGAACACTGAAGCTTTCTTT.